This T cell receptor (beta chain) stems from a study of cytomegalovirus exposure and HLA in healthy donors. PCR primers comprised 60 Vbeta and 13 Jbeta primers. Generated by immunoSEQ multiplex PCR, the TCRdb table keeps only in-frame clones and is missing some. The sample lists about 140,000 clones, roughly 68% occurring once. General study results and limits: A later analysis reported that several of the most significant clusters appeared to be linked to common viral pathogens, among them Epstein-Barr virus.

About this clone itself: Its target is not known.

V dropped 2 bases and J dropped 3 bases, with 10 bases sitting between them. The CDR3 sequence is 14 residues long. CDR1 and CDR2 from the germline V gene are ENHRY and SYGVKD. The sequence came from a man between 25 and 39 years old in good health and CMV-seropositive. This chain uses TRBV10-3 with TRBJ2-5, with D possibly TRBD2 on 6 matching bases. Sequenced material: PBMCs. The CDR3 DNA reads TGTGCCATCAGTGAGCGGGAGTGGGAAGAGACCCAGTACTTC. Encoded protein: CAISEREWEETQYF.